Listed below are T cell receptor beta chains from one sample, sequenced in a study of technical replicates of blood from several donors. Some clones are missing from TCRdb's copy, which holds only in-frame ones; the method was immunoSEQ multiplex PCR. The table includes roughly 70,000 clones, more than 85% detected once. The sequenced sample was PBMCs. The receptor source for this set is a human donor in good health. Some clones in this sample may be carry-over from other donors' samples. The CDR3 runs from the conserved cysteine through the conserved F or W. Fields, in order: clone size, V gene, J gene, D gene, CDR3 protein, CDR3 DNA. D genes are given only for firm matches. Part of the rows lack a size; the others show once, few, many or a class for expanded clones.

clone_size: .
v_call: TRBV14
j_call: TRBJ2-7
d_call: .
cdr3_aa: CASSQESSYDEQYF
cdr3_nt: TGTGCCAGCAGCCAAGAATCCTCCTACGACGAGCAGTACTTC

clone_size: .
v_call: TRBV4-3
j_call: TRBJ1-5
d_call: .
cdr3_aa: CASSQDLQGFQPQHF
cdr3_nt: TGCGCCAGCAGCCAAGATCTTCAGGGTTTTCAGCCCCAGCATTTT

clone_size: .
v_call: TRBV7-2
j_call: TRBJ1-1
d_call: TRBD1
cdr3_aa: CASTVAGTGFTEAFF
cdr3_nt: TGTGCCAGCACCGTAGCCGGGACAGGGTTCACTGAAGCTTTCTTT

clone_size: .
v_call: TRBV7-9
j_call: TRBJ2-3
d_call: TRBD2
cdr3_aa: CASSWERGGRPDTQYF
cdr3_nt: TGTGCCAGCAGCTGGGAGCGGGGGGGCCGGCCAGATACGCAGTATTTT

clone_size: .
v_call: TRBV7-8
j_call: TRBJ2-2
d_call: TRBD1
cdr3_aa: CASSPDRGRTGELFF
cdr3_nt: TGTGCCAGCAGCCCGGACAGGGGAAGGACCGGGGAGCTGTTTTTT

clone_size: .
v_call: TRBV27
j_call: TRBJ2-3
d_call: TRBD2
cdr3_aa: CASSTSGGPTDTQYF
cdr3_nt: TGTGCCAGCAGTACTAGCGGGGGCCCCACAGATACGCAGTATTTT

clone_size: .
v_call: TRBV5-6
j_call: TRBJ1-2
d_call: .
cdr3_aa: CASRFFAGYGYTF
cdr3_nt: TGTGCCAGCAGATTTTTTGCGGGCTATGGCTACACCTTC

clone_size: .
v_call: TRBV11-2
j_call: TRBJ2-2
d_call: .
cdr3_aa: CASSRYRRDDTGELFF
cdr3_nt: TGTGCCAGCAGCCGGTATCGCAGGGATGACACCGGGGAGCTGTTTTTT

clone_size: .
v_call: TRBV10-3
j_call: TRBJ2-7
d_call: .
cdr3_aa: CAISEGAYEQYF
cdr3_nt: TGTGCCATCAGTGAAGGGGCTTACGAGCAGTACTTC

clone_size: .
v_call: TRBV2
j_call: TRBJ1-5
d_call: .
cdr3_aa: CASKGTLYSNQPQHF
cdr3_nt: TGTGCCAGCAAGGGGACACTGTATAGCAATCAGCCCCAGCATTTT

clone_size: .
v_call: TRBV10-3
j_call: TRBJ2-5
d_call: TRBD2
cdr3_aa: CAISESRGEETQYF
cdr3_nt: TGTGCCATCAGTGAGTCTCGGGGGGAAGAGACCCAGTACTTC

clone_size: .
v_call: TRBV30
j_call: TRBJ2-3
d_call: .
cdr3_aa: CAWSGRGDTDTQYF
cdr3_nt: TGTGCCTGGAGTGGACGGGGAGACACAGATACGCAGTATTTT

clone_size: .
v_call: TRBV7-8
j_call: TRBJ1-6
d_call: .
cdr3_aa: CASSFFLKPFSPLHF
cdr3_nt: TGTGCCAGCAGCTTTTTTTTAAAGCCATTTTCACCCCTCCACTTT

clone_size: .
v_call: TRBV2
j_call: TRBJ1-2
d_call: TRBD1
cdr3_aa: CASSEARDRYDGYTF
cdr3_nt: TGTGCCAGCAGTGAAGCGAGGGACAGGTATGATGGCTACACCTTC

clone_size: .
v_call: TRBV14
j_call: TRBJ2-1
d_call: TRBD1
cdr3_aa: CASSRGYVGTEYNEQFF
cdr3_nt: TGTGCCAGCAGCCGTGGGTACGTTGGGACAGAATACAATGAGCAGTTCTTC

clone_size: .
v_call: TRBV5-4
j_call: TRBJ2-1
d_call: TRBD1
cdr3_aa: CASSARTGGHNEQFF
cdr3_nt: TGTGCCAGCAGCGCCCGGACAGGTGGGCACAATGAGCAGTTCTTC

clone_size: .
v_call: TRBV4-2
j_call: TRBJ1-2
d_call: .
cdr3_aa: CASSQEWVSGVESYGYTF
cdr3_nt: TGTGCCAGCAGCCAAGAATGGGTATCGGGGGTAGAAAGCTATGGCTACACCTTC

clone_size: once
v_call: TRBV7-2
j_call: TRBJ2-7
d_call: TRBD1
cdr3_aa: CASSLTGQGRTYEQYF
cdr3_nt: TGTGCCAGCAGCTTAACCGGACAGGGGAGGACCTACGAGCAGTACTTC

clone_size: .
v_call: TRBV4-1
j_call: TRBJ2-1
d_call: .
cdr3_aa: CASSQGRGNEQFF
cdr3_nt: TGCGCCAGCAGCCAAGGCAGGGGAAATGAGCAGTTCTTC

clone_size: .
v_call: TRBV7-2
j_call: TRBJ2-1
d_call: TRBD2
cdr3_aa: CASSSTSGGHNEQFF
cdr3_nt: TGTGCCAGCAGCTCGACTAGCGGGGGCCACAATGAGCAGTTCTTC

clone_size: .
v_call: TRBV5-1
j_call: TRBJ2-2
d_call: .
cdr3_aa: CASFGRVPTGELFF
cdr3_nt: TGCGCCAGCTTCGGGAGAGTTCCCACCGGGGAGCTGTTTTTT

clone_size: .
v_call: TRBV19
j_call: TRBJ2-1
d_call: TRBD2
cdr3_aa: CASSQSGTIFYNEQFF
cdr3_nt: TGTGCCAGTAGTCAATCCGGGACTATTTTCTACAATGAGCAGTTCTTC

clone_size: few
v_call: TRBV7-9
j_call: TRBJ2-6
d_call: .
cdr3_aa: CASSLATGSSGANVLTF
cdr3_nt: TGTGCCAGCAGCTTAGCGACCGGGAGCTCTGGGGCCAACGTCCTGACTTTC